The count of the clone carrying this TCR beta chain is one. At one of its ends the junction is not consistent with the germline gene, which may arise from a read error. CDR1 and CDR2 from the germline V gene are SQVTM and ANQGSEA. This CDR3 has 11 residues. TCRdb's copy holds only in-frame clones and misses some; the assay was immunoSEQ multiplex PCR. This sample has around 300,000 clones; about nine tenths occur once, and the top ten carry 1.7%. The sample is drawn from a study of blood T cell repertoires in COVID-19. Study details: Sources were T cells, B-cell-depleted T cells, or PBMCs; the material itself was cDNA or gDNA.

Study members were between about 18 and 100 years old and lived in some 22 US regions. The chain couples TRBV29-1 to TRBJ1-1; no clear D. The receptor's source is a woman in her forties who had recovered from COVID-19. Sequencing was carried out using PBMCs or T cells enriched from blood (not recorded which). The CDR3 DNA follows: TGCAGCGTTGATCTGGGTTTAGGGAGCCCTTTT. It encodes CSVDLGLGSPF.